The T cell receptor beta chain under discussion was sequenced for a study of T cells in Graves' hyperthyroidism and ophthalmopathy. Study-level points and caveats: Peripheral blood also featured most of the thyroid clonotypes expanded above 0.001.

Researchers barred patients who had uncontrolled infection, other autoimmune disease, pregnancy or lactation. This CDR3 spans 16 amino acids. Germline values: CDR1 MNHNY, CDR2 SVGAGI (reference sequence). V lost 2 bases and J 1 base, leaving 14 bases between the germline ends. This clonotype was observed many times. The antigen is undetermined. What was amplified from RNA transcripts were TCR beta CDR3 regions. The HTBI primer set drove a first-round RT-PCR of the TCR CDR3. TCRdb reprocessed the multiplex PCR reads via MiXCR and lists one record per CDR3 protein. Here the sample spans roughly 250,000 distinct CDR3 sequences, around 15% being singletons.

The chain uses TRBV6-6 and TRBJ1-1; D gene unclear. This TCR derives from a woman aged 18-29 years with Graves' ophthalmopathy. Sequencing was carried out using blood. The CDR3 loop reads CASSYLSSGRNTEAFF. The CDR3 bases are TGTGCCAGCAGTTACCTTAGTTCGGGGAGGAACACTGAAGCTTTCTTT.